Listed below are T cell receptor beta chains from one sample, sequenced in a study of CD8+ T cells in alopecia areata. Here immunoSEQ multiplex PCR was the method, and the copy in TCRdb shows in-frame clones only, minus some. The sample holds over 90,000 clones, around 86% seen once. The material sequenced was CD8+ T cells sorted from blood, taken at approximately week 30, from a patient treated with tofacitinib. The origin of the receptors is a human donor with alopecia areata. Each CDR3 is given without its conserved first and last residue.

ASSWGTFPTEAF	12	TRBV11-1
ASSQDPGGLGNQPQH	15	TRBV4-1
ASSLTGWAEAF	11	TRBV5-1
ASSQTGGPYEQY	12	TRBV28
ASLRDRGEQY	10	TRBV7-9
ASSSDNEQF	9	TRBV27
ASSVSKRGGTDTQY	14	TRBV9
ASSPSTRSDTQY	12	TRBV27
ASSKRDRRSTDTQY	14	TRBV19
ASSLNQYGHSTDTQY	15	TRBV7-6
ASSLFPYAGEKAEKLF	16	TRBV5-1
ASSLTGGEETQY	12	TRBV27
ASSLSSGTLTYEQY	14	TRBV27
ASSSDHSYEQY	11	TRBV5-7
ATGWRGYEQY	10	TRBV15
ASSQDPGGSNTGELF	15	TRBV4-1
ASSLAGRLDNEQF	13	TRBV27
ASSTGTENYGYT	12	TRBV2
ASSLMGYTEAF	11	TRBV27
ASSTLTGADTQY	12	TRBV19
ASSMDRGEETQY	12	TRBV7-9